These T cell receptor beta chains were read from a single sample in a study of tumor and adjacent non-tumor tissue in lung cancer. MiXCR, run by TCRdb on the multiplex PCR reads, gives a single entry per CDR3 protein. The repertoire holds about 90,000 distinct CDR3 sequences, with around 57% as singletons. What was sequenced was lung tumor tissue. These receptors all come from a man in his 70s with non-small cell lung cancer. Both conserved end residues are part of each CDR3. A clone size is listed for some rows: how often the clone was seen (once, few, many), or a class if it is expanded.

CDR3: CSASQRGGRYEQYF; V: TRBV20-1; size: NA
CDR3: CVSSLLAGGAYEQYF; V: TRBV7-8; size: NA
CDR3: CAIKGDGMNTEAFF; V: TRBV10-3; size: many
CDR3: CASRKTDHDEQFF; V: TRBV6-4; size: NA
CDR3: CASSLMNSGMQNEQFF; V: TRBV7-3; size: NA
CDR3: CASSLDQGTGNEKLFF; V: TRBV5-1; size: NA
CDR3: CASNHDEQRGAGANVLTF; V: TRBV14; size: NA
CDR3: CASSHIDTQYF; V: TRBV4-2; size: NA
CDR3: CASRDMGSQETQYF; V: TRBV19; size: NA
CDR3: CANSEEQGDTYNEQFF; V: TRBV6-1; size: NA
CDR3: CASRPSGGYQETQYF; V: TRBV12-3/TRBV12-4; size: many
CDR3: CASSQDFHNQPQHF; V: TRBV4-2; size: NA
CDR3: CASSLTNEQFF; V: TRBV11-1; size: medium-sized
CDR3: CASGHMNTETFF; V: TRBV6-5; size: NA
CDR3: CACSWTGTNQPQHF; V: TRBV7-9; size: NA
CDR3: CASSLPPAENTGELFF; V: TRBV28; size: NA
CDR3: CASSFWGGYEQYF; V: TRBV7-2; size: NA
CDR3: CASSQLVSRGDTQYF; V: TRBV4-1; size: NA
CDR3: CANRRPIAGVADTQYF; V: TRBV11-2; size: few
CDR3: CRTHWDRPTDTQYF; V: TRBV20-1; size: NA
CDR3: CVSSTTGQGLQTQYF; V: TRBV11-2; size: NA
CDR3: CASGRTRDASSYEQYF; V: TRBV6-5; size: NA
CDR3: CAWSQAPENSSLHF; V: TRBV30; size: NA
CDR3: CASSLATADTRYF; V: TRBV7-9; size: few
CDR3: CASSLSSRAQETQYF; V: TRBV11-1; size: few
CDR3: CASNRGQKGTGELFF; V: TRBV6-5; size: many
CDR3: CASSFWDSYNEQFF; V: TRBV5-5; size: medium-sized
CDR3: CVSTSDRLSGNTIYF; V: TRBV12-3/TRBV12-4; size: NA
CDR3: CDSRRAGGPYEQYF; V: TRBV12-3/TRBV12-4; size: NA
CDR3: CVRSLRTPYTQYF; V: TRBV5-6; size: NA
CDR3: CASSVVGGSSGSYHTGELFF; V: TRBV9; size: NA
CDR3: CASSLGPRGAGNGYTF; V: TRBV13; size: many
CDR3: CASSSAYKPNTGELFF; V: TRBV11-2; size: medium-sized
CDR3: CASSYQGAGVKEKLFF; V: TRBV6-5; size: many
CDR3: CASGGQGQGDGEQYF; V: TRBV4-2; size: NA
CDR3: CASSLDSLNEQFF; V: TRBV11-2; size: medium-sized
CDR3: CASSFDPSTLSTF; V: TRBV12-3/TRBV12-4; size: many
CDR3: CASSFRTGDIQYF; V: TRBV5-1; size: few
CDR3: CATSDTTGSHSYNEQFF; V: TRBV24-1; size: many
CDR3: CATSTRQGRSGELFF; V: TRBV15; size: many
CDR3: CASKRPEEEKLFF; V: TRBV5-1; size: many
CDR3: CTSSSPRGRRGSGADVLTF; V: TRBV11-2; size: NA
CDR3: CAYSLDGDTTYGYTF; V: TRBV5-1; size: NA
CDR3: CASRRWVSVEQYF; V: TRBV13; size: many
CDR3: CTSSPDPETYGYTF; V: TRBV4-2; size: NA
CDR3: CASSVVAGTYEQYF; V: TRBV2; size: few
CDR3: CASSPGLAGPLSSDTQYF; V: TRBV11-2; size: NA
CDR3: CAGSLLGDLTGELFF; V: TRBV5-6; size: NA
CDR3: CSASRVRVYGYTF; V: TRBV20-1; size: many
CDR3: CASSYEASGHRGQYF; V: TRBV6-6; size: many
CDR3: CASGRGTEAFF; V: TRBV10-2; size: NA